This record covers a single TCR beta chain. In the authors' workflow: Cell counts per sample came from amplifying reference gene primers. The assay was immunoSEQ multiplex PCR, and TCRdb's table has in-frame clones only and misses some. D and trimming were read from the DNA, whereas the V and J calls and clone size are those reported in that table. The sample has hundreds of thousands of clones, roughly 85% seen once. The participants were between about 18 and 90 years old and came from 24 US areas. Participants reported their clinical history, and cohort assignment relied on those reports. This entry is derived from a study of blood T cell repertoires in COVID-19. On the study more broadly: In each case, the material was cDNA or gDNA derived from T cells, B-cell-depleted T cells, or PBMCs.

The sequenced material came from PBMCs or T cells enriched from blood (not recorded which). This receptor was taken from a woman in her forties or fifties with acute COVID-19.

The CDR3 spells CASREGQVSGELFF. CDR3 bases: TGTGCCAGCAGGGAGGGACAGGTTTCCGGGGAGCTGTTTTTT. The V call is TRBV5-5, the J call TRBJ2-2, with 8 bases identical to TRBD1. The CDR3 totals 14 residues. V shed 5 bases, J shed 6 bases, and the junction held 6 bases outside the gene matches. Per the germline V gene, CDR1 is SGHKS and CDR2 is YYEKEE (reference sequence).